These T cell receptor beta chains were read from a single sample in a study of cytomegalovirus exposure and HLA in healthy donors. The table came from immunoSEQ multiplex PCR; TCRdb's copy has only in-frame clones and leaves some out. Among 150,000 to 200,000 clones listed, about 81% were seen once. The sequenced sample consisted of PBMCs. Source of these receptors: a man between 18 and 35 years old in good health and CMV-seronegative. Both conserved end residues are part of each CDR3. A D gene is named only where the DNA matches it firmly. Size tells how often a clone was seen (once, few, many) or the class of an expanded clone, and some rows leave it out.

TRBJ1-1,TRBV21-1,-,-,TGTGCCAGCAGCAAACGTGGGAGCACTGAAGCTTTCTTT,CASSKRGSTEAFF
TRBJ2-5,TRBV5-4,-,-,TGTGCCAGCAGCTTTCGGGGGATCGAGACCCAGTACTTC,CASSFRGIETQYF
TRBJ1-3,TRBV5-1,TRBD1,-,TGCGCCAGCAGCACACATGGAGCCAGGGGGGACTCTGGAAACACCATATATTTT,CASSTHGARGDSGNTIYF
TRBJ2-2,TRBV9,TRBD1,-,TGTGCCAGCAGCGCCACAGGGGGTCGAACCGGGGAGCTGTTTTTT,CASSATGGRTGELFF
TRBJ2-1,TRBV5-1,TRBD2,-,TGCGCCAGCGGAGCCGGTCTAGCGGCAGACAATGAGCAGTTCTTC,CASGAGLAADNEQFF
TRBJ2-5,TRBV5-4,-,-,TGTGCCAGCAGCTTAGATAACGGGCAAGAGACCCAGTACTTC,CASSLDNGQETQYF
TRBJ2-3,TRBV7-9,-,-,TGTGCCAGCAGCCATCGCACAGATACGCAGTATTTT,CASSHRTDTQYF
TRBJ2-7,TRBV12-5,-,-,TGTCCAGGGGACACCGTCTCCTACGAGCAGTACTTC,CPGDTVSYEQYF
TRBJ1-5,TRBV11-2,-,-,TGTGCCAGCAGCCCCAGGGATAGCAATCAGCCCCAGCATTTT,CASSPRDSNQPQHF
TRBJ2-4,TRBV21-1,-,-,TGTGCCAGCAGCTCAGAGGACAGGTACACCAAAAACATTCAGTACTTC,CASSSEDRYTKNIQYF
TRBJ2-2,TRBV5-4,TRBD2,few,TGTGCCAGCAGCTCTCCGGGACTAGCAGGATCCGGGGAGCTGTTTTTT,CASSSPGLAGSGELFF
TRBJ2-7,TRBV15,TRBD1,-,TGTGCCACCAGCAGGGCGGGACAGGGCGTAGACTTC,CATSRAGQGVDF
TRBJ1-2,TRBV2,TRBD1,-,TGTGCCAGCAGTGCCAGGGGGGCCAGCTATGGCTACACCTTC,CASSARGASYGYTF
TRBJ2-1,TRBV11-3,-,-,TGTGCCAGCAGCCCTGGGGGGATAAATGAGCAGTTCTTC,CASSPGGINEQFF
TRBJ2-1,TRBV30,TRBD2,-,TGTGCCTGGAACAGGCTAGCGGGCTCCTACAATGAGCAGTTCTTC,CAWNRLAGSYNEQFF
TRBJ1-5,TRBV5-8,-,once,TGTGCCAGCAGCTTGAGTTTTGGGACAAGCTATCAGCCCCAGCATTTT,CASSLSFGTSYQPQHF
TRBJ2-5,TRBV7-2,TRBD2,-,TGTGCCAGCAGCTTAGACGGGGGGGCTTCGAAGACCCAGTACTTC,CASSLDGGASKTQYF
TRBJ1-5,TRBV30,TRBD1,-,TGTGCCTGGAGCCTCGGGACAGGTAATCAGCCCCAGCATTTT,CAWSLGTGNQPQHF
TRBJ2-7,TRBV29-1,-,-,TGCAGCGTAGGACTACCGGAGGCCGAGCAGTACTTC,CSVGLPEAEQYF
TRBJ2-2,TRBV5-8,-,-,TGTGCCAGCAGCCACGAGAGGACCGGGGAGCTGTTTTTT,CASSHERTGELFF
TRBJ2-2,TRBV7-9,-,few,TGTGCCAGCAGCTTCTACGCCGGGGAGCTGTTTTTT,CASSFYAGELFF
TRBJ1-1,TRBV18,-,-,TGTGCCAGCTCACTCGGGACAACGCCGAACACTGAAGCTTTCTTT,CASSLGTTPNTEAFF
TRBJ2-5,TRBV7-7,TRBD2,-,TGTGCTAGCAGCTTACGAGCTAGCGGGCAAGAGACCCAGTACTTC,CASSLRASGQETQYF
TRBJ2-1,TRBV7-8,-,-,TGTGCCAGCAGCTTAAGCCGGGGAAGCTCCTACAATGAGCAGTTCTTC,CASSLSRGSSYNEQFF
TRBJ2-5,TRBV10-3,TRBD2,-,TGTGCCATCAGTGAGGTCCGGGACTACTCCCGGGAGACCCAGTACTTC,CAISEVRDYSRETQYF
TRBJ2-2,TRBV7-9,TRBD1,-,TGTGCCAGCAGCCCTAGCCACACGCGGCAGGGGGTAACCGGGGAGCTGTTTTTT,CASSPSHTRQGVTGELFF
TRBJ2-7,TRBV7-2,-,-,TGTGCCAGCAGCCCAGCTCGGGACTCGGGGGAGCAGTACTTC,CASSPARDSGEQYF
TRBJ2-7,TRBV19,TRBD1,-,TGTGCCAGTAGTAGTCGCAGGGGGCCCTCCTACGAGCAGTACTTC,CASSSRRGPSYEQYF
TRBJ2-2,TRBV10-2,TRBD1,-,TGCGCCAGCAGTGAACCACCGGGACAGGGGGCGGGCGGGGAGCTGTTTTTT,CASSEPPGQGAGGELFF
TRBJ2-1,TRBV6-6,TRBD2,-,TGTGCCAGCAGCCCGACTAGCGGGGGGGTTCGCAATGAGCAGTTCTTC,CASSPTSGGVRNEQFF
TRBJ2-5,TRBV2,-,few,TGTGCCAGCAGTCTAAACAGGGTTGAGACCCAGTACTTC,CASSLNRVETQYF
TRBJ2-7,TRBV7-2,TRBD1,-,TGTGCCAGCAGCCAGGGACAGAAGTACGAGCAGTACTTC,CASSQGQKYEQYF
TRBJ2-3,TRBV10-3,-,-,TGTGCCATCAGTGCCCAGGGAAAAAGCACAGATACGCAGTATTTT,CAISAQGKSTDTQYF
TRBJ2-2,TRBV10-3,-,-,TGTGCCATCAGCGAACAGGGACGGGACACCGGGGAGCTGTTTTTT,CAISEQGRDTGELFF
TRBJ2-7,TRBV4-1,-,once,TGCGCCAGCAGCCAAGATTCCGGACTCCTAGGCTACGAGCAGTACTTC,CASSQDSGLLGYEQYF
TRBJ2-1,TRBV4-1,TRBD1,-,TGCGCCAGCAGCCAAGAGGGACAGAGCAATGAGCAGTTCTTC,CASSQEGQSNEQFF
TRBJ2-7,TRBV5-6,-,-,TGTGCCAGCAGCTTGTTCGGGGGCGAGCAGTACTTC,CASSLFGGEQYF
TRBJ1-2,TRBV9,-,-,TGTGCCAGCAGCGCACCAGGGGTCGGCTATGGCTACACCTTC,CASSAPGVGYGYTF
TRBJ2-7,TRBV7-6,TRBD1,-,TGTGCCAGCAGCTTCGGGTTGCGACAGGGTCGTTCCGAGCAGTACTTC,CASSFGLRQGRSEQYF
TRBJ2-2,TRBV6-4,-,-,TGTGCCAGCAGTGACTCGCTCGGGACCGGGGAGCTGTTTTTT,CASSDSLGTGELFF
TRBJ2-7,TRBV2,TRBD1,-,TGTGCCAGCAGCCCTGACAGGGCCCACGAGCAGTACTTC,CASSPDRAHEQYF
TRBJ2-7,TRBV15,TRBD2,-,TGTGCCACCAGCGGCCGGACTAGCGGGAGGGTGAATGCCTACGAGCAGTACTTC,CATSGRTSGRVNAYEQYF
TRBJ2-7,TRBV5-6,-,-,TGTGCCAGCAGCTTGGCAGGGCACTACGAGCAGTACTTC,CASSLAGHYEQYF
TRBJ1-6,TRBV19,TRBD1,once,TGTGCCAGTAGTTTGGACAGGGGGACGAATAATTCACCCCTCCACTTT,CASSLDRGTNNSPLHF
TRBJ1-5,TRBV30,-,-,TGTGCCTGGAGTGCTACTAATAATCAGCCCCAGCATTTT,CAWSATNNQPQHF
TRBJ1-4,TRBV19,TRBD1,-,TGTGCCAGTAGTCCCCGGACAGGGAATGAAAAACTGTTTTTT,CASSPRTGNEKLFF
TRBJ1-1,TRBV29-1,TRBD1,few,TGCAGCGTTCAGGGGGCTGATAGGGACACTGAAGCTTTCTTT,CSVQGADRDTEAFF
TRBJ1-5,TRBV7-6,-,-,TGTGCCAGCAGCTTAGAGGGCGGGCATCAGCCCCAGCATTTT,CASSLEGGHQPQHF
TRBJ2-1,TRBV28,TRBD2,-,TGTGCCAGCAGCCCTTCCGGGACTAGCTGGAATGAGCAGTTCTTC,CASSPSGTSWNEQFF
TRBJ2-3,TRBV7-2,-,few,TGTGCCAGCAGCTTAGGGCTAGCGTCGGCGGATACGCAGTATTTT,CASSLGLASADTQYF
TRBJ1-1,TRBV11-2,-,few,TGTGCCAGCAGGTTAGGACAGGAAGCTTTCTTT,CASRLGQEAFF
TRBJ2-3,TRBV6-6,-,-,TGTGCCAGCAGTTACGATGAGATCACAGATACGCAGTATTTT,CASSYDEITDTQYF